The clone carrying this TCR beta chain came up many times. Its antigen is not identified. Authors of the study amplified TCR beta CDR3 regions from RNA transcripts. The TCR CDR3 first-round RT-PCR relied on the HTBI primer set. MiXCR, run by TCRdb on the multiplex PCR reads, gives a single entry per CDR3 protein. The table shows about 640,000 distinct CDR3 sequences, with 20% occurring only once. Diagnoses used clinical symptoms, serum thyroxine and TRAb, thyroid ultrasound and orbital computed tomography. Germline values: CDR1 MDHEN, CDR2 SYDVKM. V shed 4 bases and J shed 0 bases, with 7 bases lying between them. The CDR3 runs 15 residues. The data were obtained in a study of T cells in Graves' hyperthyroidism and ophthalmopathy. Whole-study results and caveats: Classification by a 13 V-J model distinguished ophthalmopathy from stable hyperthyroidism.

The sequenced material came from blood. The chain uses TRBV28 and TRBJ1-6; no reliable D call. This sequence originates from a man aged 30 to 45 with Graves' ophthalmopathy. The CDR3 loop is CASSSTSSYNSPLHF. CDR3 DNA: TGTGCCAGCAGTTCCACGAGCTCCTATAATTCACCCCTCCACTTT.